Each of the 29 T cell receptor beta chains below was sequenced from the same sample in a study of OX40 agonist ivuxolimab in advanced cancers. Using immunoSEQ multiplex PCR, the repertoire was profiled, and TCRdb retains in-frame clones only, with some absent. The sample holds roughly 5,100 clones, about three fifths seen once. The sequenced sample was CD4+ or CD8+ T cells sorted from blood, obtained in a trial of the OX40 agonist ivuxolimab. The receptors shown here come from an adult with an advanced solid tumor such as melanoma, head and neck, liver or kidney cancer.

This clone has more than one count but fewer than ten. The genes are TRBV2 and TRBJ2-3; 10 bases line up with TRBD2. The CDR3 contains 18 residues. With 2 bases clipped from V and 2 bases from J, the junction kept 10 bases outside the gene matches. Germline V gives CDR1 SNHLY, CDR2 FYNNEI. The CDR3 nucleotides read TGTGCCAGCAGTGAAAGCCTAGCGGGGGCAAAACCCACAGATACGCAGTATTTT. Its protein product is CASSESLAGAKPTDTQYF.

This clone appeared once. The chain employs TRBV28 and TRBJ2-1, with 8 bases identical to TRBD1. The V segment lost 2 bases and the J segment 8 bases; nucleotides outside the gene matches: 8. The germline V gene has CDR1 MDHEN and CDR2 SYDVKM. This CDR3 region has 15 residues. CDR3 residues: CASSLTDRVRDEQFF. In DNA, the CDR3 is TGTGCCAGCAGTTTAACGGACAGGGTACGCGATGAGCAGTTCTTC.

The chain combines TRBV7-2 with TRBJ1-3; perhaps TRBD1 as D (6 bases). Germline CDR1 SGHTA, CDR2 FQGNSA. This CDR3 has 15 residues. Trimming took off 4 bases at V and 2 bases at J, with 12 bases between the two ends. The chain's CDR3 is CASSSGGGTGNTIYF. DNA of the CDR3: TGTGCCAGCAGCTCAGGAGGGGGAACTGGAAACACCATATATTTT.

The rearrangement uses TRBV6-4 and TRBJ1-1; weak D call: TRBD1 (5 bases). The V gene's germline CDR1 is MRHNA and CDR2 SNTAGT. Trimming pared 5 bases from V and 8 bases from J, leaving 9 bases between. The CDR3 length is 11 residues. The CDR3 here is CASSPGLEAFF. The CDR3 DNA follows: TGTGCCAGCAGTCCGGGACTAGAAGCTTTCTTT.

This chain joins TRBV27 and TRBJ1-2; D possibly corresponds to TRBD1 (5 bases). CDR1 and CDR2 (germline): MNHEY, SMNVEV (reference sequence). The V gene lost 4 bases and the J gene lost 4 bases, with 22 bases spanning the gap. The CDR3 contains 17 residues. The CDR3 loop is CASSSSVLGSRGYGYTF. The CDR3 region has the DNA TGTGCCAGCAGTTCATCGGTCCTTGGATCAAGGGGCTATGGCTACACCTTC.

The table lists this clone with a few counts. The chain uses TRBV19 and TRBJ1-1; no definite D call. Germline CDR1 and CDR2: LNHDA and SQIVND (reference sequence). The CDR3 consists of 11 residues. V dropped 1 base and J dropped 6 bases, with 3 bases sitting between them. The CDR3 DNA reads TGTGCCAGTAGTATAGGCGCTGAAGCTTTCTTT. Residues: CASSIGAEAFF.

This rearrangement joins TRBV6-5 to TRBJ1-4; D possibly corresponds to TRBD1 (5 bases). Germline CDR1 is MNHEY and CDR2 is SVGAGI. The V end was cut by 0 bases, the J end by 10 bases, with 9 bases between. CDR3 size: 13 residues. The chain's CDR3 is CASSYSGGGKLFF. The CDR3 DNA reads TGTGCCAGCAGTTACTCTGGGGGGGGAAAACTGTTTTTT.

The genes are TRBV27 and TRBJ1-5; D remains unclear. Germline V gene data show CDR1 as MNHEY and CDR2 as SMNVEV (reference sequence). The CDR3 sequence is 16 residues long. Trimming took 4 bases from V and 5 from J, leaving 18 bases between them. The DNA of the CDR3 is TGTGCCAGCAGTTCGGGCACTTATGGTCGGGATCAGCCCCAGCATTTT. It codes for CASSSGTYGRDQPQHF.

This clone occurred once. The chain joins TRBV21-1 to TRBJ1-5. TRBV21-1 is flagged as a pseudogene. CDR3 length equals 15 residues. CDR3: CASSKGRTWAPAQHF. The DNA for the CDR3 is TGTGCCAGCAGCAAAGGGAGGACGTGGGCCCCAGCCCAGCATTTT.

This chain uses TRBV7-9 with TRBJ2-7; a weak D match, TRBD2 (5 bases). The V gene's germline CDR1 is SEHNR and CDR2 FQNEAQ (reference sequence). The germline V and J ends were trimmed by 5 bases and 4 bases, with 18 bases remaining between them. The CDR3 spans 15 residues. The CDR3 reads CASSPIGSVFYEQYF. In DNA, the CDR3 is TGTGCCAGCAGCCCCATTGGGAGCGTCTTTTACGAGCAGTACTTC. The full variable domain, its missing parts supplied by reference TRBV7-9 and TRBJ2-7, is DTGVSQNPRHKITKRGQNVTFRCDPISEHNRLYWYRQTLGQGPEFLTYFQNEAQLEKSRLLSDRFSAERPKGSFSTLEIQRTEQGDSAMYLCASSPIGSVFYEQYFGPGTRLTVT.

The chain's CDR3 is CASSVGDRGLTEAFF. The DNA of the CDR3 is TGTGCCAGCAGCGTAGGGGACAGGGGGCTTACTGAAGCTTTCTTT. The chain couples TRBV9 to TRBJ1-1, with 12 bases that match TRBD1. This CDR3 spans 15 amino acids. V trimming: 0 bases; J trimming: 5 bases; junction bases outside the gene matches: 2. Germline values: CDR1 SGDLS, CDR2 YYNGEE.

The gene calls are TRBV2 and TRBJ1-3; 7 bases match TRBD1. This CDR3 has 13 residues. Germline loops: CDR1 SNHLY, CDR2 FYNNEI. The V and J ends lost 10 bases and 6 bases, in that order; junction bases with no gene match: 9. DNA of the CDR3: TGTGCCACTAGACAGGGAGTGGAAAACACCATATATTTT. Its translation: CATRQGVENTIYF.

The J gene is TRBJ2-1, the V gene TRBV28; D is perhaps TRBD2 (5 bases). Germline V CDR1 and CDR2: MDHEN, SYDVKM. V was shortened by 7 bases and J by 8 bases, with 12 bases between the two germline ends. This CDR3 contains 12 residues. In DNA form, the CDR3 reads TGTGCCAGCAACTTACCCGGGGATGAGCAGTTCTTC. Residues: CASNLPGDEQFF.

The CDR3 bases are TGTGCCAGTAGTTGGGGGGGCTGGAGCGACGAAGGCTACGAGCAGTACTTC. This encodes CASSWGGWSDEGYEQYF. This chain joins TRBV19 and TRBJ2-7; D might be TRBD2 (7 bases). This CDR3 contains 17 residues. Germline CDR1 and CDR2: LNHDA and SQIVND (reference sequence). The V gene lost 5 bases and the J gene lost 3 bases, with 23 bases spanning the gap.

This clone was counted a few times. V and J are TRBV2 and TRBJ1-6; 11 bases agree with TRBD1. Germline values: CDR1 SNHLY, CDR2 FYNNEI. V was pared by 6 bases and J by 0 bases, with 10 bases of the junction left unmatched. The CDR3 spans 19 residues. CDR3 loop: CASSGDRGILSSYNSPLHF. CDR3 bases: TGTGCCAGCAGCGGGGACAGGGGGATCCTCAGCTCCTATAATTCACCCCTCCACTTT. The full variable domain, completed using reference TRBV2 and TRBJ1-6, is EPEVTQTPSHQVTQMGQEVILRCVPISNHLYFYWYRQILGQKVEFLVSFYNNEISEKSEIFDDQFSVERPDGSNFTLKIRSTKLEDSAMYFCASSGDRGILSSYNSPLHFGNGTRLTVT.

The rearrangement uses TRBV10-3 and TRBJ2-7; D is possibly TRBD1 or TRBD2 (5 bases each). Trimming stripped 9 bases from V and 4 bases from J, with 10 bases between. Germline loops: CDR1 ENHRY, CDR2 SYGVKD. The CDR3 length is 11 residues. This chain's CDR3 is CAMGEGYEQYF. The CDR3 bases are TGTGCCATGGGCGAGGGGTACGAGCAGTACTTC.

This chain links TRBV6-5 with TRBJ2-2; D is undetermined. V dropped 2 bases and J dropped 5 bases, with 6 bases sitting between them. This CDR3 contains 13 residues. The V gene's germline CDR1 is MNHEY and CDR2 SVGAGI. The CDR3 DNA reads TGTGCCAGCAGTTACGGACGGACCGGGGAGCTGTTTTTT. Protein sequence: CASSYGRTGELFF.

This clone is labeled large. The rearrangement joins TRBV2 to TRBJ2-1; perhaps TRBD2 as D (6 bases). CDR1 SNHLY and CDR2 FYNNEI come from the germline V gene. The germline V and J ends were trimmed by 9 bases and 5 bases, with 11 bases remaining between them. The CDR3 is 12 residues long. CDR3: CARGGWDNEQFF. The CDR3 coding sequence is TGTGCCAGGGGAGGTTGGGACAATGAGCAGTTCTTC.

This rearrangement joins TRBV11-2 to TRBJ2-3; TRBD2 aligns across 10 bases. The CDR3 sequence is 18 residues long. Trimming cost V 0 bases and J 9 bases; bases outside gene matches: 15. In germline, CDR1 is SGHAT, CDR2 FQNNGV. CDR3 DNA: TGTGCCAGCAGCTTAGATTGGCTAGCGGGGGCCTCGGTCGACACGCAGTATTTT. This gives the protein CASSLDWLAGASVDTQYF. Full variable domain (missing parts from reference TRBV11-2 and TRBJ2-3): EAGVAQSPRYKIIEKRQSVAFWCNPISGHATLYWYQQILGQGPKLLIQFQNNGVVDDSQLPKDRFSAERLKGVDSTLKIQPAKLEDSAVYLCASSLDWLAGASVDTQYFGPGTRLTVL.

The V and J genes are TRBV28 and TRBJ2-3; TRBD2 matches at 9 bases. The germline gives CDR1 MDHEN, CDR2 SYDVKM. The V gene end was trimmed by 4 bases and the J gene end by 7 bases; junction bases not matched to a gene: 15. CDR3 length: 17 amino acids. The CDR3 here is CASSSPGGGGAGHTQYF. The CDR3 DNA reads TGTGCCAGCAGTTCCCCTGGAGGCGGGGGGGCGGGCCATACGCAGTATTTT.

V is TRBV7-3 and J is TRBJ1-1; D perhaps matches TRBD1 (6 bases). The V end was cut by 1 base, the J end by 6 bases, with 15 bases between. The V gene's germline CDR1 is SGHTA and CDR2 FQGTGA. This CDR3 spans 15 amino acids. The CDR3: CASSLIGSGVAEAFF. As DNA, the CDR3 is TGTGCCAGCAGCTTAATTGGGTCAGGGGTGGCTGAAGCTTTCTTT.

The genes are TRBV7-8 and TRBJ2-2; D is uncertain. Germline CDR1 reads SGHVS; CDR2 reads FQNEAQ. Deletions cut 2 bases from V and 6 bases from J, with 13 bases between. The CDR3 covers 15 residues. The CDR3 nucleotides are TGTGCCAGCAGCTTAATCCGGGCTGGAGCCGGGGAGCTGTTTTTT. It encodes CASSLIRAGAGELFF.

V usage is TRBV7-9 and J usage is TRBJ2-1, with 11 bases that match TRBD1. Trimming removed 4 bases from V and 9 bases from J; junction bases left unmatched: 5. CDR3 length: 14 amino acids. Germline V gene lookup returns CDR1 SEHNR and CDR2 FQNEAQ (reference sequence). The chain's CDR3 is CASSSGQGAREQFF. Written as DNA, the CDR3 is TGTGCCAGCAGCTCAGGACAGGGGGCGCGTGAGCAGTTCTTC.

This clone showed up just a few times. V usage is TRBV27 and J usage is TRBJ1-1; D perhaps matches TRBD1 (6 bases). The ends were cut back, 7 bases at V and 0 bases at J, with 15 bases in the middle. The CDR3 sequence is 15 residues long. Germline lookup yields CDR1 MNHEY and CDR2 SMNVEV (reference sequence). CDR3 residues: CASMGRGGMNTEAFF. CDR3 coding DNA: TGTGCCAGCATGGGCAGGGGAGGTATGAACACTGAAGCTTTCTTT.

On this clone: It is likely a read error: a sequence one base away is far more abundant. This sample includes further DNA sequences coding for the same CDR3. The chain joins TRBV5-5 to TRBJ1-1; D is undetermined. Germline values: CDR1 SGHKS, CDR2 YYEKEE (reference sequence). The CDR3 runs 16 residues. Trimming shortened V by 4 bases and J by 0 bases, and 16 bases separated the two germline ends. This CDR3 reads CASSQDIAGMNTEAFF. The CDR3 DNA follows: TGTGCCAGCAGCCAAGATATCGCAGGAATGAACACTGAAGCTTTCTTT.

Of note for this clone: Other DNA sequences within the sample encode an identical CDR3. This chain joins TRBV4-1 and TRBJ2-7; D call uncertain. Germline lookup yields CDR1 MGHRA and CDR2 YSYEKL. The CDR3 is made up of 14 amino acids. Trimming shortened V by 1 base and J by 3 bases, and 10 bases separated the two germline ends. The CDR3 DNA follows: TGCGCCAGCAGCCAAGGGCGATGGGACTACGAGCAGTACTTC. It specifies CASSQGRWDYEQYF.

This clone was seen just once. The rearrangement links TRBV11-1 to TRBJ2-7; TRBD1 is a possible D gene (6 bases). The germline V and J ends were trimmed by 3 bases and 5 bases, with 17 bases remaining between them. Per germline, CDR1 SGHAT and CDR2 FQDESV (reference sequence). The CDR3 loop spans 15 amino acids. CDR3 sequence: CASSFSGAGRDEQYF. Written as DNA, the CDR3 is TGTGCCAGCAGCTTCTCAGGGGCCGGACGGGACGAGCAGTACTTC.

V is TRBV12-5 and J is TRBJ2-1; D may be TRBD2 (5 bases). The CDR3 extends over 13 amino acids. Germline CDR1 reads LGHNT; CDR2 reads FRNRAP. V lost 7 bases, J lost 5 bases, and 12 bases lay in between. CDR3 DNA sequence: TGTGCTAGTGCCCCGACGGGGAACAATGAGCAGTTCTTC. Translation: CASAPTGNNEQFF.

The J gene is TRBJ2-7, the V gene TRBV7-6; tentative D call: TRBD1 (5 bases). CDR1 and CDR2 from the germline V gene are SGHVS and FNYEAQ. This CDR3 comprises 14 residues. Trimming removed 5 bases at V and 3 bases at J, with 14 bases between. This CDR3 reads CASSQGSRSYEQYF. The CDR3, as DNA: TGTGCCAGCAGCCAGGGTTCGCGGAGCTACGAGCAGTACTTC.